The 21 T cell receptor beta chains given below trace back to one sample, sequenced in a study of regulatory T cells in long-lasting Graves disease. Time point described: persistent/refractory GD, antithyroid drugs over 5 years with positive TRAb. Extracted RNA from PBMCs served as the source of the TCR library. Arm-PCR of CDR3 regions and iRepertoire HTBI primers were used to build TCR beta libraries. MiXCR was run by TCRdb on the multiplex PCR reads, yielding one entry per CDR3 protein. Altogether around 450,000 distinct CDR3 sequences are present, about a fifth being singletons, with the ten largest covering roughly 7%. The material sequenced was peripheral blood mononuclear cells (PBMCs), taken when the disease was refractory, from a patient treated with antithyroid drugs. Every receptor here comes from a female donor with Graves disease.

This clonotype was counted between two and nine times. The chain combines TRBV6-1 with TRBJ1-2; D is possibly TRBD1 (5 bases). The CDR3 contains 13 residues. V lost 7 bases to trimming and J lost 5 bases, with 14 bases between them. The germline CDR1 and CDR2 sequences are MNHNS and SASEGT. The CDR3 DNA is TGTGCCAGCACCCCCACGGGGCAGTATGGCTACACCTTC. Amino acid sequence: CASTPTGQYGYTF.

This clonotype was counted a few times. The gene calls are TRBV7-2 and TRBJ2-2; TRBD2 matches 13 bases. This CDR3 has 19 residues. Germline V gene lookup returns CDR1 SGHTA and CDR2 FQGNSA. V lost 5 bases to trimming and J lost 4 bases; unmatched junction nucleotides: 13. The DNA for the CDR3 is TGTGCCAGCAGCGGACCTTGGGGACTAGCGGGAACTGGCACCGGGGAGCTGTTTTTT. Protein: CASSGPWGLAGTGTGELFF.

The chain has TRBV18 and TRBJ2-4, with D unresolved. Between the trimmed V and J ends, which lost 2 bases and 0 bases, there was a span of 11 bases. The CDR3 runs 16 residues. Looked up from germline, CDR1 is KGHSH and CDR2 is LQKENI. CDR3 nucleotide sequence: TGTGCCAGCTCACCAATGGAAGGCCTAGCCAAAAACATTCAGTACTTC. Protein sequence: CASSPMEGLAKNIQYF.

In its sample, this clonotype was seen many times. V is TRBV20-1 and J is TRBJ1-1, with a weak D call TRBD1 (6 bases). CDR1 is DFQATT and CDR2 is SNEGSKA in the germline V gene (reference sequence). The CDR3 contains 16 residues. V lost 0 bases to trimming and J lost 1 base, with 15 bases between them. The chain's CDR3 is CSAREPKGQRNTEAFF. As DNA, the CDR3 is TGCAGTGCTAGAGAACCGAAAGGACAGAGGAACACTGAAGCTTTCTTT.

Here the CDR3 DNA reads TGTGCCAGCAGTTACACTTCTTACACTGAAGCTTTCTTT. Protein: CASSYTSYTEAFF. The genes are TRBV6-2 or TRBV6-3 and TRBJ1-1; no reliable D call. Deletions cut 2 bases from V and 3 bases from J, with 7 bases between. From germline, CDR1 is MNHEY and CDR2 SVGEGT. The CDR3 has 13 amino acids.

This clonotype was seen many times. The rearrangement links TRBV11-2 to TRBJ1-4; TRBD1 agrees at 8 bases. Per germline, CDR1 SGHAT and CDR2 FQNNGV. The CDR3 length is 16 residues. V shed 1 base and J 1 base; nucleotides not matched to a gene: 2. CDR3: CASSLGGQETNEKLFF. The CDR3 DNA reads as TGTGCCAGCAGCTTAGGGGGACAGGAAACTAATGAAAAACTGTTTTTT.

This clonotype was found many times. V and J are TRBV28 and TRBJ1-5; D remains unclear. Deletions cut 2 bases from V and 7 bases from J, with 6 bases between. The length of the CDR3 is 12 residues. Germline V gene data show CDR1 as MDHEN and CDR2 as SYDVKM. CDR3: CASSLSIQPQHF. In DNA, the CDR3 is TGTGCCAGCAGTTTAAGTATCCAGCCCCAGCATTTT.

This clonotype has ten or more counts. The V and J genes are TRBV6-2 or TRBV6-3 and TRBJ1-2; TRBD1 might be the D (5 bases). This CDR3 contains 15 residues. The V and J ends lost 0 bases and 6 bases respectively, with 14 bases between them. The V gene's germline CDR1 is MNHEY and CDR2 SVGEGT. The chain's CDR3 is CASSYSEQEVDGYTF. Here the CDR3 DNA reads TGTGCCAGCAGTTACTCCGAACAGGAGGTCGATGGCTACACCTTC.

This chain joins TRBV12-3 or TRBV12-4 and TRBJ1-5; D perhaps matches TRBD1 (6 bases). This CDR3 comprises 15 residues. The V end was cut by 4 bases, the J end by 4 bases, with 14 bases between. This CDR3 is CASSSGGLGNQPQHF. The DNA of the CDR3 is TGTGCCAGCAGTTCGGGGGGGCTCGGGAATCAGCCCCAGCATTTT.

The chain couples TRBV27 to TRBJ1-2; 7 nucleotides line up with TRBD1. V shed 2 bases and J 7 bases; nucleotides not matched to a gene: 7. Germline CDR1 reads MNHEY; CDR2 reads SMNVEV (reference sequence). The CDR3 consists of 14 residues. The CDR3 here is CASSLNSGGSGYTF. The CDR3 nucleotides are TGTGCCAGCAGTTTAAATTCAGGGGGGTCTGGCTACACCTTC.

This sequence joins TRBV11-3 and TRBJ1-3, with unresolved D. Germline V gene sequence: CDR1 SGHNT, CDR2 YENEEA. This CDR3 contains 12 residues. The V and J ends lost 5 bases and 12 bases respectively, with 14 bases between them. The CDR3 region has the DNA TGTGCCAGCAGCCTCGATCCGGTTTTCATATATTTT. This translates into CASSLDPVFIYF.

This clonotype was seen ten or more times. The rearrangement links TRBV28 to TRBJ2-7; D may be TRBD2 (5 bases). With 7 bases removed from V and 0 bases from J, the gap between germline ends came to 19 bases. The CDR3 extends over 16 amino acids. CDR1 and CDR2 from the germline V gene are MDHEN and SYDVKM. CDR3 residues: CASTLSTGEFSYEQYF. CDR3 coding DNA: TGTGCCAGCACCCTTTCCACCGGGGAGTTCTCCTACGAGCAGTACTTC. The full variable domain, rest sourced from reference TRBV28 and TRBJ2-7, is DVKVTQSSRYLVKRTGEKVFLECVQDMDHENMFWYRQDPGLGLRLIYFSYDVKMKEKGDIPEGYSVSREKKERFSLILESASTNQTSMYLCASTLSTGEFSYEQYFGPGTRLTVT.

Regarding this clonotype: One junction end disagrees with the germline gene, perhaps due to a read error. The V call is TRBV5-1, the J call TRBJ2-1, with 7 bases matching TRBD1. Germline CDR1 and CDR2: SGHRS and YFSETQ. This CDR3 has 15 amino acids. The CDR3 loop reads CASRRDSGTYNEQFF. In DNA form, the CDR3 reads TGTGCCAGCAGACGGGACAGCGGCACCTACAATGAGCAGTTCTTC.

This clonotype was recorded many times. The chain uses TRBV2 and TRBJ1-1; a possible D gene is TRBD1 (5 bases). The CDR3 runs to 18 residues. V was trimmed by 3 bases and J by 0 bases, leaving 20 bases between them. CDR1 is SNHLY and CDR2 is FYNNEI in the germline V gene. Here the CDR3 reads CASSDPQSAGLMNTEAFF. As DNA, the CDR3 is TGTGCCAGCAGTGACCCCCAATCCGCAGGGCTGATGAACACTGAAGCTTTCTTT.

This clonotype was observed many times. The chain carries TRBV27 and TRBJ1-4; D not certain. The CDR3 covers 12 residues. Germline CDR1 MNHEY, CDR2 SMNVEV (reference sequence). V gave up 3 bases and J gave up 10 bases, with 9 bases separating them. In nucleotides, the CDR3 is TGTGCCAGCAGTTTTGTGGGAGGAAAACTGTTTTTT. Its protein product is CASSFVGGKLFF.

This clonotype has at least ten counts. J is TRBJ1-4 and V is TRBV28; TRBD1 aligns across 9 bases. After removal of 9 bases from V and 8 bases from J, the junction contained 7 bases not matched to a gene. The CDR3 totals 13 residues. In germline, CDR1 is MDHEN, CDR2 SYDVKM. As DNA, the CDR3 is TGTGCCAGTCGGACAGGGGCTAGCGAAAAACTGTTTTTT. Encoded protein: CASRTGASEKLFF.

V and J are TRBV3-1 and TRBJ1-2; the D gene is possibly TRBD1 (6 bases). Germline values: CDR1 LGHDT, CDR2 YNNKEL (reference sequence). V was shortened by 2 bases and J by 3 bases, with 19 bases between the two germline ends. The CDR3 covers 17 residues. The CDR3 loop is CASSQYPQGQGDYGYTF. The CDR3 nucleotides read TGTGCCAGCAGCCAATACCCCCAGGGGCAGGGAGACTATGGCTACACCTTC.

This clonotype was seen repeatedly, ten times or more. The chain has TRBV15 and TRBJ2-5; 7 bases agree with TRBD1. The CDR3 is made up of 15 amino acids. V lost 1 base and J lost 2; bases outside the gene matches: 4. Germline values: CDR1 LNHNV, CDR2 YYDKDF (reference sequence). The CDR3 here is CATSRGNRGQETQYF. CDR3 in DNA: TGTGCCACCAGCAGAGGAAACAGGGGACAAGAGACCCAGTACTTC.

This clonotype was seen at least ten times. The V call is TRBV6-1, the J call TRBJ2-7, with a tentative D call TRBD1 (6 bases). The CDR3 runs to 13 residues. The ends were cut back, 6 bases at V and 3 bases at J, with 12 bases in the middle. The germline gives CDR1 MNHNS, CDR2 SASEGT. The CDR3 loop is CASRDSADYEQYF. As DNA, the CDR3 is TGTGCCAGCAGGGACAGCGCGGACTACGAGCAGTACTTC.

The chain recombines TRBV7-9 with TRBJ1-2; no reliable D call. V lost 4 bases and J lost 0, with 3 bases in between. The CDR3 loop spans 12 amino acids. Germline V gene lookup returns CDR1 SEHNR and CDR2 FQNEAQ (reference sequence). CDR3 protein: CASSSTNYGYTF. The CDR3 bases are TGTGCCAGCAGCTCAACTAACTATGGCTACACCTTC.

V gene TRBV10-3 combines with J gene TRBJ1-1, with TRBD1 identical over 8 bases. The V and J ends lost 2 bases and 4 bases, in that order; junction bases with no gene match: 3. Germline V gene lookup returns CDR1 ENHRY and CDR2 SYGVKD. The CDR3 runs 14 residues. The CDR3 nucleotides are TGTGCCATCAGTGAGGCAGGGGGCTTCACTGAAGCTTTCTTT. Translation: CAISEAGGFTEAFF.